The present T cell receptor beta chain was sequenced within a study of cytomegalovirus exposure and HLA in healthy donors. General study findings and limits: The investigators catalogued 150 or so TCR beta chains as cytomegalovirus-associated. Versus the approximately 700-donor mean, an Asian-associated ancestry cluster reportedly showed fewer N-insertions in a later analysis. 87-base-pair reads could not separate some V segments, including TRBV6-2 and TRBV6-3.

The CDR3 covers 15 residues. The germline V gene has CDR1 MNHEY and CDR2 SMNVEV (reference sequence). V lost 8 bases to trimming and J lost 6 bases, with 23 bases between them. All donors participated as healthy donors of bone marrow. The PCR ran on 60 Vbeta and 13 Jbeta primers. The repertoire was sequenced with immunoSEQ multiplex PCR; TCRdb's copy has only in-frame clones and lacks some. Of about 180,000 clones in the sample, 75% to 85% were seen once. On this clone itself: Its antigen is still unknown.

The sequence came from a woman aged 55-69 years in good health and CMV-seropositive. The chain uses TRBV27 and TRBJ2-7; a weak D match, TRBD2 (7 bases). Input material: PBMCs. Here the CDR3 reads CASFRMGGRLAEQYF. The CDR3 DNA sequence: TGTGCCAGCTTTAGGATGGGGGGGCGGTTGGCCGAGCAGTACTTC.